Here is one T cell receptor beta chain with its context. The length of the CDR3 is 16 residues. Germline CDR1 SGHTA, CDR2 FQGNSA. V shed 5 bases and J 2 bases; nucleotides not matched to a gene: 7. The sample originates from a study of blood T cell repertoires in COVID-19. Study overall: Sample material is recorded as cDNA or gDNA derived from T cells, B-cell-depleted T cells, or PBMCs.

In the source study's methods: Estimation of nucleated cell counts relied on the amplification of reference gene primers. The data were produced by immunoSEQ multiplex PCR, yet TCRdb's version contains in-frame clones alone and is incomplete. V, J and clone size reflect that table, while D and trimming were determined from the DNA. The top ten clones hold around 1.5% of a sample with 410,000 or so clones, approximately 89% of them seen once. The chain links TRBV7-2 to TRBJ2-1; 9 nucleotides line up with TRBD1. This TCR was sampled from a woman in her thirties or forties with COVID-19, enrolled during active disease. Sample: peripheral blood. CDR3 nucleotide sequence: TGTGCCAGCAGCCAGATGGGACAGGGAGCCTACAATGAGCAGTTCTTC. Its translation is CASSQMGQGAYNEQFF.